This entry describes one T cell receptor (beta chain). Its antigen is unidentified. The authors ran a second PCR of about 6 to 11 cycles using a sample-barcoded 5' primer and a J-beta primer mix. Each cDNA molecule carried a tag from a template-switch adaptor that contained 12 random nucleotides. TCRdb called the 5' RACE reads again in MiXCR, with one record for every CDR3 protein. The sample lists about 780,000 distinct CDR3 sequences, 62% seen once, with 28% in the top ten. This CDR3 spans 16 amino acids. Germline V gene data show CDR1 as DFQATT and CDR2 as SNEGSKA (reference sequence). V lost 5 bases, J lost 2 bases, and 11 bases stayed unmatched. This entry comes from a study of blood T cells in healthy people across ages. Whole-study results and caveats: Age advanced and TCR beta diversity per million T cells fell, roughly linearly.

Sequences were obtained from blood. The sequence was obtained from a man under 40 in good health. This chain joins TRBV20-1 and TRBJ2-1, with 8 positions matching TRBD2. CDR3 bases: TGCAGTGCTGAATCCATCCGGGGGGGCGCCTACAATGAGCAGTTCTTC. As protein: CSAESIRGGAYNEQFF.